This note documents a single T cell receptor (beta chain) sequence. This clonotype showed up many times. There is no known antigen for this receptor. No base quality information exists; no much larger clone differs at one position. cDNA was synthesized by template-switch 5'RACE using a primer with a 10-nucleotide random unique molecular identifier that tagged each TCR transcript. Every sequencing run yielded over 170 million TCR-beta sequences covering 15-18 subjects. The RNeasy kit was used for extraction of total RNA. The KAPA Real-time Library Amplification kit was used to amplify TCR-beta VDJ regions with primers targeting the TCR constant region and the 5'RACE anchor. Sample indexes and Illumina adaptors were added in a first PCR, after which library yield was increased in a second PCR. After purification with Ampure beads, the TCR product of roughly 650 bp was size-selected on a 2% E-gel SizeSelection system. Before pooling, libraries had their quality checked on a Bioanalyzer, their concentration measured with Qubit, and their quantity determined with the Kapa Library Quantification kit. An Illumina HiSeq 2500 sequenced the libraries paired-end 2 x 150 bp. To increase sequence diversity, roughly 24-32% phiX was spiked into each library pool. As for the original processing: Quality-filtered reads were processed with the UMI-based MiGEC pipeline, which removed over 75% of raw TCR sequences during error correction. VDJ genes were aligned to IMGT germline references, and clonotypes were defined by unique CDR3 amino acid sequence plus V-J genes. VDJtools evaluated clonal expansion, Shannon diversity and CDR3 relatedness (CalcPairwiseDistances, ClusterSamples); CLCbio workbench built phylogenetic trees. A clone was classed as expanded if it had 8 or more unique UMIs, a cutoff based on coefficient-of-variation modelling across technical triplicates. TCRdb reanalyzed the raw reads on its own, using fastp at Q25 for trimming and MiXCR for clone calling, and kept in-frame beta chains. Every distinct CDR3 protein forms one entry, paired with its most common genes and DNA. Here the V and J calls rest on TCRdb's processing, not on the authors' analysis. The sample table holds some 30,000 distinct CDR3 sequences, of which about 4.8% were seen once. 23% of the sample comes from the top ten.

This sample was taken from a study of neurological immune-mediated disorders (dated by TCRdb to between 2018 and 2021). A note on the overall study: Peripheral blood TCR-beta repertoires from HTLV-I-associated myelopathy (HAM/TSP) patients, multiple sclerosis patients and healthy controls were compared by UMI-based sequencing. The approximately 96 TCR-beta libraries covered PBMC samples along with longitudinal samples, technical triplicates, and paired sorted CD4+ and CD8+ T-cell subsets. The cohort comprised 68 subjects: approximately 15 HAM/TSP patients, some 34 multiple sclerosis patients and about 20 healthy controls. Here is what the overall study found, with its caveats: Expanded clones from different subjects shared no identical CDR3 amino acid sequences, which suggests that TCR-beta repertoires were private in all groups. TCR clonal expansion was highest in HAM/TSP patients and lowest in MS patients, with MS patients falling below even healthy controls.

Healthy controls were blood bank volunteers in Maryland, USA. Libraries from unsorted PBMCs were made from 2 million PBMCs kept in RNAlater at -80 degrees C until RNA extraction. PBMCs were separated from peripheral blood using Ficoll-Hypaque density gradient centrifugation and then cryopreserved in liquid nitrogen. Trimming costs V 0 bases and J 6 bases, and their ends lie 11 bases apart. Spanning cysteine to phenylalanine, the CDR3 consists of 14 amino acids. Left in the record is the CDR3 DNA by itself, 42 bases read in frame from the first base. CDR1 MNHEY and CDR2 SVGAGI were looked up in the germline V gene.

This sequence uses TRBV6-5 and TRBJ1-2; TRBD1 is a possible D gene, resting on 6 matching bases. The sequencing sample was made of PBMCs. The sequence derives from a man aged 18 to 35 in good health. The CDR3 in this case is CASSYSRQGHGYTF. Read as DNA, the sequence is TGTGCCAGCAGTTACTCGCGGCAGGGGCATGGCTACACCTTC.